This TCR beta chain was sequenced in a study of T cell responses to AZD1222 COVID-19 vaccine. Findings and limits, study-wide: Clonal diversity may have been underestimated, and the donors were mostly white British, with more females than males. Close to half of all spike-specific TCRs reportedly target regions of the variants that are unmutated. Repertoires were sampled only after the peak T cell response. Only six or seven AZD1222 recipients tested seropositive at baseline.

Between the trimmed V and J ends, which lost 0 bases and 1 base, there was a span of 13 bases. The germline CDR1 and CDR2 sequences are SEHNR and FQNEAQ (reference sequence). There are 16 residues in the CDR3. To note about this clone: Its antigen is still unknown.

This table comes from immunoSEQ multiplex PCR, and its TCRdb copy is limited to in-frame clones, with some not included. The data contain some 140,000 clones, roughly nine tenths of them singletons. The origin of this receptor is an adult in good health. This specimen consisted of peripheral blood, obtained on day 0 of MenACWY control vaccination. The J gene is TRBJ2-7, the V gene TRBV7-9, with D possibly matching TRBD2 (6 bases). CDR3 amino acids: CASSLAWGDVSYEQYF. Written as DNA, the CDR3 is TGTGCCAGCAGCTTAGCTTGGGGGGACGTTTCCTACGAGCAGTACTTC.